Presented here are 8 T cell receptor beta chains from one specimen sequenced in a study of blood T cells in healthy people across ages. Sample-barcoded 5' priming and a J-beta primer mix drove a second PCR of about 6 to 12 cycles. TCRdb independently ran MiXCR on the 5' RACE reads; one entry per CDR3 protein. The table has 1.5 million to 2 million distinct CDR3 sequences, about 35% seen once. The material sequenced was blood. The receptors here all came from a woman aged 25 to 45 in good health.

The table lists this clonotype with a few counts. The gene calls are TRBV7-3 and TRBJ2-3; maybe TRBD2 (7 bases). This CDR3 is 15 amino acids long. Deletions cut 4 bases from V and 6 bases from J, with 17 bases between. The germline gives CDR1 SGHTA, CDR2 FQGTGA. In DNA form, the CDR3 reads TGTGCCAGCAGCTGGGGGGGCGGGGGCGTGGATACGCAGTATTTT. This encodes CASSWGGGGVDTQYF.

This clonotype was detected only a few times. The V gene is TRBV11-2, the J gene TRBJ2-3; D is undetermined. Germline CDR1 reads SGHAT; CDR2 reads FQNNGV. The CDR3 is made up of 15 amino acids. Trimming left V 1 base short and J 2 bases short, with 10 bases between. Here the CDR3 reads CASSLVTSPTDTQYF. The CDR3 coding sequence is TGTGCCAGCAGCTTAGTCACAAGCCCCACAGATACGCAGTATTTT.

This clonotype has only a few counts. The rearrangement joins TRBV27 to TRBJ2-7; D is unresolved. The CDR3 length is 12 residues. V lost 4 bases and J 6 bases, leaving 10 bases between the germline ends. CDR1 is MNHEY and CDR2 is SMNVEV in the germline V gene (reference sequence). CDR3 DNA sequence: TGTGCCAGCAGTTCCTCGGGTCGCGAGCAGTACTTC. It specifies CASSSSGREQYF.

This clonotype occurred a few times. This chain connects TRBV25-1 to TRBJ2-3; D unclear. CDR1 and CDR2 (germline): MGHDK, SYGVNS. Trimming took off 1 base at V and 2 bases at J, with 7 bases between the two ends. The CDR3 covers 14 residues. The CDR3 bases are TGTGCCAGCAGTGAATTAAGGGCCACAGATACGCAGTATTTT. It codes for CASSELRATDTQYF.

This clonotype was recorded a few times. CDR3 region: CASSILGLAGVTEQFF. CDR3 bases: TGTGCCAGCAGTATCCTAGGACTAGCGGGGGTAACGGAGCAGTTCTTC. This chain links TRBV27 with TRBJ2-1, with 13 bases matching TRBD2. This CDR3 is 16 amino acids long. Germline lookup yields CDR1 MNHEY and CDR2 SMNVEV (reference sequence). With V trimmed by 5 bases and J by 10 bases, 11 bases remained unmatched.

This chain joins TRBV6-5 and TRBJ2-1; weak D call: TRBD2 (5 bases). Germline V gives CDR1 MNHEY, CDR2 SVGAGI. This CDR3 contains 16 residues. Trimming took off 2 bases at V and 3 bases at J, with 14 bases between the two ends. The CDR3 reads CASSYVEGLNYNEQFF. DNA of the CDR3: TGTGCCAGCAGTTACGTCGAGGGCCTAAACTACAATGAGCAGTTCTTC.

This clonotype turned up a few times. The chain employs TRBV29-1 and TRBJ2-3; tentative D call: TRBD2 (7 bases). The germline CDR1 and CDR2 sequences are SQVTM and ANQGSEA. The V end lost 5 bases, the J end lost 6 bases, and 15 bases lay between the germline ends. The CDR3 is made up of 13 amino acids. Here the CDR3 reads CSVIEGGRDTQYF. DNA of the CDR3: TGCAGCGTTATAGAGGGGGGGCGGGATACGCAGTATTTT.

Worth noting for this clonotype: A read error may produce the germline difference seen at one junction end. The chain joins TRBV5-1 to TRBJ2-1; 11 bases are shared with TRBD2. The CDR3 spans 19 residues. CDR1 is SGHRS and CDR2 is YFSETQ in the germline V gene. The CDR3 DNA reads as TGCGCCGGCAGCTTCCCCGACGGGGTAGCGGGGGGGTCCTACAATGAGCAGTTCTTC. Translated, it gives CAGSFPDGVAGGSYNEQFF.